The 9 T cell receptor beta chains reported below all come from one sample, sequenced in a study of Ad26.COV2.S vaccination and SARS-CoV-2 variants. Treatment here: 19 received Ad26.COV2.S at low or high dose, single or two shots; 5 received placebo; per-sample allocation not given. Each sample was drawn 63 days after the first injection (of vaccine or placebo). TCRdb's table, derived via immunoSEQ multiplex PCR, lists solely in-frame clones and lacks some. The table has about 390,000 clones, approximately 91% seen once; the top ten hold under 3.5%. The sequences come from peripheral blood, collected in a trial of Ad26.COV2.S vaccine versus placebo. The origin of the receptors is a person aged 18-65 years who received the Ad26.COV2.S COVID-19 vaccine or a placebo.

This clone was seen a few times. CDR3 coding DNA: TGTGCCAGTTCGGCGGGGGTGGACTACAATGAGCAGTTCTTC. It specifies CASSAGVDYNEQFF. This chain uses TRBV6-1 with TRBJ2-1; 7 nucleotides align to TRBD2. The CDR3 covers 14 residues. Germline trimming cut 9 bases from V and 3 bases from J; bases unmatched to any gene: 8. Per the germline V gene, CDR1 is MNHNS and CDR2 is SASEGT.

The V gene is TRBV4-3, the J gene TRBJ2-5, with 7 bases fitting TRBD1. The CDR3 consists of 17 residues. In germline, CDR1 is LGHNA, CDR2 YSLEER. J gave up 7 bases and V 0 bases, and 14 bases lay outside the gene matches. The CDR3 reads CASSQDRMKGAGSTQYF. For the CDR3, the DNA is TGCGCCAGCAGCCAAGATCGAATGAAGGGGGCTGGATCGACCCAGTACTTC.

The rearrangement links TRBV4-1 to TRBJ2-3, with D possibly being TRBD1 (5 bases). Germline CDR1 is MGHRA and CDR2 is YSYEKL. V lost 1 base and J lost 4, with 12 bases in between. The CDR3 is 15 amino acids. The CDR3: CASSQVGARADTQYF. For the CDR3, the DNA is TGCGCCAGCAGCCAAGTTGGGGCTCGAGCAGATACGCAGTATTTT.

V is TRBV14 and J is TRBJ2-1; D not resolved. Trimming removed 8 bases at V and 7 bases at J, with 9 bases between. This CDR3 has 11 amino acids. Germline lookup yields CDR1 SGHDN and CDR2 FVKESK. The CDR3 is CASGGNNEQFF. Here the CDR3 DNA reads TGTGCCAGCGGCGGTAATAATGAGCAGTTCTTC.

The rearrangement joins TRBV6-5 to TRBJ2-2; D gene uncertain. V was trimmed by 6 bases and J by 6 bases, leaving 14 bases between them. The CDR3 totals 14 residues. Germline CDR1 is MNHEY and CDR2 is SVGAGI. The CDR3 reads CASRGLRKAGELFF. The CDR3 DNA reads TGTGCCAGCAGGGGATTAAGGAAGGCCGGGGAGCTGTTTTTT.

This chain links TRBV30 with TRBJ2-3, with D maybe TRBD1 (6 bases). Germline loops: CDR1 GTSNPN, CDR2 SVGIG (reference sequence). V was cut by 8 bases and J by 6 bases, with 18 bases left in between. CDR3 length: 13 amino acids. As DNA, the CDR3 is TGTGCCGGGGCTGGGGGCTCGGGCGATACGCAGTATTTT. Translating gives CAGAGGSGDTQYF.

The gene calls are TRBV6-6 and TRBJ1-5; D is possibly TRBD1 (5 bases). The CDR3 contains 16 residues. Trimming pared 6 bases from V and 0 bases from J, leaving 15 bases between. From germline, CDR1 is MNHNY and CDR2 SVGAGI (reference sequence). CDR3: CASRVGGDYSNQPQHF. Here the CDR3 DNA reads TGTGCCAGCAGAGTGGGTGGGGACTATAGCAATCAGCCCCAGCATTTT.

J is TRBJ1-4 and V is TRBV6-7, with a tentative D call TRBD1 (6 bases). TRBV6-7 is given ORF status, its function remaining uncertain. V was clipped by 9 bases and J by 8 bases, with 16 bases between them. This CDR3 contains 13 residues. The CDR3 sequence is CASETGCREKLFF. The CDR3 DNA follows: TGTGCCAGTGAGACAGGTTGTCGGGAAAAACTGTTTTTT.

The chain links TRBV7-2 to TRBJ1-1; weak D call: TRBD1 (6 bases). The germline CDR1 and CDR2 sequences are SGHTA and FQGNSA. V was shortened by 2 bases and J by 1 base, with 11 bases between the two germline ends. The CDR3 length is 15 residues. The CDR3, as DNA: TGTGCCAGCAGCTTAAGCAAGGGGGGGAACACTGAAGCTTTCTTT. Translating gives CASSLSKGGNTEAFF.